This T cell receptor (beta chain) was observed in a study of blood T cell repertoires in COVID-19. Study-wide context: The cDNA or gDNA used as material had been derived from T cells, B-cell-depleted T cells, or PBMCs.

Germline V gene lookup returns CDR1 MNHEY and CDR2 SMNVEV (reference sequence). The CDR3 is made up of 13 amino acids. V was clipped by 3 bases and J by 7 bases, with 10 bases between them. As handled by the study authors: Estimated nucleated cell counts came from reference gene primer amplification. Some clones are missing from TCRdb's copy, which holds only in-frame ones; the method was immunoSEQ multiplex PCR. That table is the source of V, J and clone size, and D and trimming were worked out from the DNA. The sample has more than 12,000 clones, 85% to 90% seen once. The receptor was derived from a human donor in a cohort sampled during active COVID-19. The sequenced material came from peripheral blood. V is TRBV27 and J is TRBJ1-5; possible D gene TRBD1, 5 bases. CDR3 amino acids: CASSFSRGQPQHF. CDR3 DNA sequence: TGTGCCAGCAGTTTCTCACGGGGGCAGCCCCAGCATTTT.